This T cell receptor (beta chain) was found in a study of blood T cell repertoires in COVID-19. Germline CDR1 SGHRS, CDR2 YFSETQ. The CDR3 runs 12 residues. Trimming removed 3 bases from V and 5 bases from J, with 8 bases in between. Generated by immunoSEQ multiplex PCR, the TCRdb table keeps only in-frame clones and is missing some. The sample carries over 200,000 clones, 80% to 95% recorded once. Sequencing was carried out using peripheral blood. The clonotype comes from a man in his 60s with COVID-19, enrolled during active disease. The chain employs TRBV5-1 and TRBJ1-2; D is undetermined. CDR3 bases: TGCGCCAGCAGCTACACAAGTTATGGCTACACCTTC. It yields the protein CASSYTSYGYTF.